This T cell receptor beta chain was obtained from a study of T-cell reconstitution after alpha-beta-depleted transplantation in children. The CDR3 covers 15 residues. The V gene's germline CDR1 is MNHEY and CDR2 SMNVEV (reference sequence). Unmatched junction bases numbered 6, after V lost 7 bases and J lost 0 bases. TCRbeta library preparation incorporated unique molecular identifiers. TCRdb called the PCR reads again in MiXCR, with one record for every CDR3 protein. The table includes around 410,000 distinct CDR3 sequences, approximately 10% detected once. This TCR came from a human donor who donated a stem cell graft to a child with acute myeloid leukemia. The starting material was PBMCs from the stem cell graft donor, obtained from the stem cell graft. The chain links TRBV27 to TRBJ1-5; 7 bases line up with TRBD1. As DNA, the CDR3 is TGTGCCAGCAAGCTGGGACAGAATAGCAATCAGCCCCAGCATTTT. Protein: CASKLGQNSNQPQHF.